The next 13 T cell receptor beta chains were all read from a single sample in a study of human T cells and chemical hapten exposure (dated by TCRdb to 2020 to 2023). Explained via the paper, the time point label denotes: pre-sensitization, week 0. Per the publication, the treatment or condition label means: therapeutic diphenylcyclopropenone sensitization with weekly scalp DPC. The receptor library was made with RACE. The data were produced on a NextSeq 500. TCRdb took the public reads, trimmed them with fastp at Q25, ran MiXCR for clone calling and kept in-frame beta chains. A single entry per CDR3 protein holds the most common genes and DNA from its merged rows. Within this sample are some 300,000 distinct CDR3 sequences, with about 5% of them counted one time only. About 7.7% of the sample belongs to the ten largest clones. The sample was whole blood, taken in connection with sensitization to the hapten diphenylcyclopropenone (DPC). The receptors come from a woman aged 18-29 years with alopecia areata. Some clones in this sample may be carry-over from other donors' samples.

At least ten counts were recorded for this clonotype. The V and J genes are TRBV28 and TRBJ2-3; 8 bases align to TRBD1. The CDR3 is 17 amino acids. Germline lookup yields CDR1 MDHEN and CDR2 SYDVKM. J lost 1 base, V lost 6 bases, and 12 bases had no gene match. This chain's CDR3 is CASSLRTGLGGTDTQYF. For the CDR3, the DNA is TGTGCCAGCAGCTTACGGACAGGGCTGGGGGGCACAGATACGCAGTATTTT.

The rearrangement uses TRBV4-3 and TRBJ1-5, with TRBD1 matching over 7 bases. V lost 1 base and J lost 4; bases outside the gene matches: 4. CDR3 length equals 15 residues. Germline values: CDR1 LGHNA, CDR2 YSLEER. CDR3 DNA: TGCGCCAGCAGCCAAGGGACAGGCCTTAATCAGCCCCAGCATTTT. Translated: CASSQGTGLNQPQHF.

The table lists this clonotype with a few counts. V and J are TRBV6-5 and TRBJ2-7, with TRBD1 matching over 9 bases. Trimming cost V 6 bases and J 4 bases; bases outside gene matches: 7. The CDR3 spans 14 residues. The V gene's germline CDR1 is MNHEY and CDR2 SVGAGI. CDR3 region: CASRRRDRVYEQYF. The CDR3 DNA reads as TGTGCCAGCAGACGCCGGGACAGGGTTTACGAGCAGTACTTC.

Only a few counts were recorded for this clonotype. This chain uses TRBV29-1 with TRBJ2-1; TRBD2 matches 8 bases. The ends lost 8 bases at V and 9 bases at J; junction bases unmatched: 9. Germline V gene sequence: CDR1 SQVTM, CDR2 ANQGSEA. There are 12 residues in the CDR3. The CDR3 reads CSSGSGEGEQFF. In nucleotides, the CDR3 is TGCAGCTCAGGTAGCGGGGAGGGTGAGCAGTTCTTC.

The chain combines TRBV5-1 with TRBJ2-5, with 14 bases aligning to TRBD2. The germline V gene encodes CDR1 SGHRS and CDR2 YFSETQ. V lost 4 bases to trimming and J lost 1 base; unmatched junction nucleotides: 6. The CDR3 runs to 17 residues. The CDR3 spells CASSVGLAGGPQETQYF. The CDR3 DNA follows: TGCGCCAGCAGCGTTGGACTAGCGGGGGGCCCCCAAGAGACCCAGTACTTC.

This clonotype came up a few times. This chain connects TRBV7-3 to TRBJ2-7, with D tentatively TRBD2 (6 bases). Trimming left V 5 bases short and J 1 base short, with 15 bases between. CDR1 and CDR2 from the germline V gene are SGHTA and FQGTGA. The length of the CDR3 is 15 residues. CDR3 residues: CASSLSAGRSYEQYF. For the CDR3, the DNA is TGTGCCAGCAGCCTCTCGGCTGGGAGGTCCTACGAGCAGTACTTC.

V gene TRBV12-3 or TRBV12-4 combines with J gene TRBJ1-4, with D unclear. Trimming cost V 4 bases and J 4 bases, with 4 bases left between them. The CDR3 totals 12 residues. Here the CDR3 reads CASSSFNEKLFF. In DNA form, the CDR3 reads TGTGCCAGCAGTTCCTTTAATGAAAAACTGTTTTTT.

This clonotype appeared many times. The chain joins TRBV3-1 to TRBJ2-1, with D hard to call. CDR1 and CDR2 from the germline V gene are LGHDT and YNNKEL (reference sequence). V lost 0 bases, J lost 2 bases, and 11 bases lay in between. The CDR3 is made up of 16 amino acids. For the CDR3, the DNA is TGTGCCAGCAGCCAAGAGTCCCCCGAGCCCTACAATGAGCAGTTCTTC. Protein product: CASSQESPEPYNEQFF.

The J gene is TRBJ1-1, the V gene TRBV20-1, with D tentatively TRBD1 (5 bases). Looked up from germline, CDR1 is DFQATT and CDR2 is SNEGSKA (reference sequence). This CDR3 contains 13 residues. Trimming left V 0 bases short and J 3 bases short, with 8 bases between. Written as DNA, the CDR3 is TGCAGTGCTAGAGATCAGGGTCACACTGAAGCTTTCTTT. Translated: CSARDQGHTEAFF.

V is TRBV13 and J is TRBJ2-7, with TRBD1 as a possible D gene (6 bases). This CDR3 is 15 amino acids long. Germline V gene lookup returns CDR1 PRHDT and CDR2 FYEKMQ (reference sequence). The V end was cut by 4 bases, the J end by 3 bases, with 16 bases between. CDR3 DNA sequence: TGTGCCAGCAGCTCCAGGGGATTACGGGACTACGAGCAGTACTTC. It translates to CASSSRGLRDYEQYF.

This clonotype showed up many times. The chain links TRBV15 to TRBJ2-6; D is undetermined. The V and J ends lost 3 bases and 1 base respectively, with 1 base between them. This CDR3 region has 13 residues. From germline, CDR1 is LNHNV and CDR2 YYDKDF (reference sequence). CDR3 nucleotides: TGTGCCACCAGCAGTTCTGGGGCCAACGTCCTGACTTTC. Its translation is CATSSSGANVLTF.

Only a few counts were recorded for this clonotype. This chain links TRBV4-3 with TRBJ1-2; 7 positions agree with TRBD1. The CDR3 is 15 amino acids. The germline V gene has CDR1 LGHNA and CDR2 YSLEER. V was pared by 0 bases and J by 3 bases, with 4 bases of the junction left unmatched. The CDR3 DNA sequence: TGCGCCAGCAGCCAAGATGGCACAGGGGACTATGGCTACACCTTC. Its translation: CASSQDGTGDYGYTF.

Many counts were recorded for this clonotype. The V and J genes are TRBV5-4 and TRBJ1-1; 8 bases fit TRBD1. Per germline, CDR1 SGHNT and CDR2 YYREEE (reference sequence). V was pared by 0 bases and J by 11 bases, with 9 bases of the junction left unmatched. The CDR3 has 14 residues. This chain's CDR3 is CASSLAGGVKFAFF. The DNA of the CDR3 is TGTGCCAGCAGCTTGGCAGGGGGCGTAAAATTTGCTTTCTTT.